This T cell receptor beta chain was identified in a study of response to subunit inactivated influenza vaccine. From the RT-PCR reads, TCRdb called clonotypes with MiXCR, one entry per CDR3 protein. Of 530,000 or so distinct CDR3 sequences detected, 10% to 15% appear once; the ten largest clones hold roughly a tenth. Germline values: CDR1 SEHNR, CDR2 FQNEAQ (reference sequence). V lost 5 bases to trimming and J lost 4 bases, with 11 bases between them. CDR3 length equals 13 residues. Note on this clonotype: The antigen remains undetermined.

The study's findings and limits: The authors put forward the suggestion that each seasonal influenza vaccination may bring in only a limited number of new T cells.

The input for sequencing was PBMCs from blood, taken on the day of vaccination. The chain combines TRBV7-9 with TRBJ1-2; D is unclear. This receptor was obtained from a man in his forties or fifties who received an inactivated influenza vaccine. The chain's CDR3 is CASSLSGSYGYTF. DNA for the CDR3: TGTGCCAGCAGCCTATCCGGCAGCTATGGCTACACCTTC.